This record covers a single TCR beta chain. Its binding antigen is unknown. Base qualities are missing; no much larger clone stands one base away. V and J lose 2 bases and 2 bases, and a span of 7 bases separates them. The CDR1 and CDR2 encoded by the germline V gene are MNHNS and SASEGT. The CDR3 goes from the cysteine to the valine over 13 residues. The CDR3 DNA has 39 bases and is translated from base 1. The data derive from a study of T cells after yellow fever vaccination (dated by TCRdb to between 2017 and 2020). Study-wide context: The SMART-Seq v4 Ultra Low Input RNA kit was used to prepare libraries from fractions with low cell numbers. To track T-cell clones before and after primary and booster YFV17D yellow fever vaccination, bulk TCR alpha and beta repertoires were sequenced longitudinally. Blood was drawn at multiple timepoints before and after primary and secondary immunization, with bulk PBMC replicates and cell subsets isolated. Two healthy male donors, one aged 18 to 30 and one aged 30 to 40 years, made up the cohort.

On the study overall, not on this receptor specifically: A small fraction of clonotypes appeared in both the CD4 and CD8 compartments, likely as a result of convergent recombination. The secondary T-cell response was weaker than the primary response but faster, peaking on day 5 instead of day 15. Computational filtering was required because FACS-sorted repertoires could contain abundant contaminating clonotypes from the bulk population. After the booster, most of the clones that had expanded following primary vaccination were detected again (roughly 97% of CD4 and 80% to 90% of CD8), which suggests that memory was broadly maintained. Because the study included only a couple of donors, the extent to which the findings can be generalized is limited.

TCR cDNA was synthesized by 5'RACE template switching, through which a universal primer site and unique molecular identifiers were introduced. Priming for cDNA synthesis came from both the TCR alpha and TCR beta constant segments. Libraries were amplified in two PCR steps, with sample barcodes and sequencing adapters added in the second step. Sequencing of libraries was performed on Illumina HiSeq 2500 (2x100 bp) or NovaSeq (2x150 bp). In the paper's pipeline: MIGEC handled demultiplexing of reads and collapsing into UMI consensus sequences, while MiXCR performed V(D)J alignment. Vaccine-responding clonotypes were identified with edgeR using replicate PBMC samples, with FDR below 0.01 and a log2 fold change above 5 up to day 15 being required. Each bulk clonotype received a CD4 or CD8 identity based on whether the sequenced CD4 or CD8 repertoire contained that clonotype at higher abundance. TCRdb itself trimmed the public reads at Q25 with fastp, ran MiXCR and retained productive beta chains. Each entry merges the rows of one CDR3 protein and shows their most common DNA and genes. These V and J calls rely on TCRdb rather than the paper's analysis. The sample table shows about 510,000 distinct CDR3 sequences, and 20% to 25% are seen once. Together, the top ten hold about 17% of the sample.

In the paper's terms, the treatment or condition label means: live attenuated yellow fever vaccine strain. At each blood-draw timepoint, two biological replicates of bulk PBMCs were collected. A standard Ficoll-Paque protocol was used to isolate PBMCs from peripheral blood. TriZol was used to extract RNA from bulk PBMCs, CD4 and CD8 fractions, and dextramer-positive and dextramer-negative fractions. Sequenced material: PBMCs, taken roughly 23 days after the first yellow fever vaccination. The TCR comes from a young man who received the YFV17D yellow fever vaccine. The chain links TRBV6-1 with TRBJ2-7; no D gene is confidently identified. In nucleotides, the sequence is TGTGCCAGCAGTGAACTACTCGCCTACGAGCAGTACGTC. Its amino acids are CASSELLAYEQYV.